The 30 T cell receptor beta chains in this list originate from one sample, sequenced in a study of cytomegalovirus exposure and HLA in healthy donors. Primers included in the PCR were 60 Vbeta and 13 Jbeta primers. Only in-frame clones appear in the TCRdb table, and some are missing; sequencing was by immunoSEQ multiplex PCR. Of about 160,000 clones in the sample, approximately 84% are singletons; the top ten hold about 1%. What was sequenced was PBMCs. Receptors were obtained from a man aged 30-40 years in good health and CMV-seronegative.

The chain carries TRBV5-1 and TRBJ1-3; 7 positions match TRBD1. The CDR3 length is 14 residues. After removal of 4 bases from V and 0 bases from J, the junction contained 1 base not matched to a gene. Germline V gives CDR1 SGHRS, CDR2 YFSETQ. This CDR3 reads CASSKGASGNTIYF. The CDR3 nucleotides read TGCGCCAGCAGCAAGGGGGCCTCTGGAAACACCATATATTTT.

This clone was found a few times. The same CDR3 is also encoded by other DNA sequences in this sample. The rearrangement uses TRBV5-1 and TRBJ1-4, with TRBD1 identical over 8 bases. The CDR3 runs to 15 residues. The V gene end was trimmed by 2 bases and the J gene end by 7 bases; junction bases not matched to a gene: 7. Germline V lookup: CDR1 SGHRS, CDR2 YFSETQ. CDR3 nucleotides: TGCGCCAGCAGCTTCGGACAGGGCGTTGGTGAAAAACTGTTTTTT. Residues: CASSFGQGVGEKLFF.

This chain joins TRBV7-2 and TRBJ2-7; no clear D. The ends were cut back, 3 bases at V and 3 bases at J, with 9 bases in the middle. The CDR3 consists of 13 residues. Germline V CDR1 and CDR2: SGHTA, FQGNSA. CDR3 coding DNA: TGTGCCAGCAGCTTGGAGCTCGACTACGAGCAGTACTTC. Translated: CASSLELDYEQYF.

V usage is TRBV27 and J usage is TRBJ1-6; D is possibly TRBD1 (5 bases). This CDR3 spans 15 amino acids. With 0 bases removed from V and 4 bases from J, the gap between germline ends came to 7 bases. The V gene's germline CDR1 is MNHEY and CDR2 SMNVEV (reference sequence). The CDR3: CASSLSTAYNSPLHF. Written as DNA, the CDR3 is TGTGCCAGCAGTTTATCGACAGCTTATAATTCACCCCTCCACTTT.

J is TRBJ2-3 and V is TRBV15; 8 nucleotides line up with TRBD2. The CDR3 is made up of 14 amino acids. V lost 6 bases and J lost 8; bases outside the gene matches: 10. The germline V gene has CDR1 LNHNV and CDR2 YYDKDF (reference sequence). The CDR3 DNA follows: TGTGCCACCAGGGTCGGGGGAGCGGGGGCTACGCAGTATTTT. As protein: CATRVGGAGATQYF.

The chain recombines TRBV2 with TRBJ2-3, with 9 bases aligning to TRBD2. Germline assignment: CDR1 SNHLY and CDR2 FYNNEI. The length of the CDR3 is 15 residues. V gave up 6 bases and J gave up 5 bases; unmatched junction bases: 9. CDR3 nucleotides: TGTGCCAGCAGCTTTTCGGGACTAGCAGGAGATACGCAGTATTTT. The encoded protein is CASSFSGLAGDTQYF.

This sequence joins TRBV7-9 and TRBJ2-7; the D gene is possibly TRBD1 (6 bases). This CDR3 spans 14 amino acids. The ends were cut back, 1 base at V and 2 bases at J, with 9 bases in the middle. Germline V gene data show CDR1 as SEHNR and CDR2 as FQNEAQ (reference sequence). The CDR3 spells CASSLVGATYEQYF. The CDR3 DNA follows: TGTGCCAGCAGCTTAGTGGGGGCCACCTACGAGCAGTACTTC. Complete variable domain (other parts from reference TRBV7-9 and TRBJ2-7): DTGVSQNPRHKITKRGQNVTFRCDPISEHNRLYWYRQTLGQGPEFLTYFQNEAQLEKSRLLSDRFSAERPKGSFSTLEIQRTEQGDSAMYLCASSLVGATYEQYFGPGTRLTVT.

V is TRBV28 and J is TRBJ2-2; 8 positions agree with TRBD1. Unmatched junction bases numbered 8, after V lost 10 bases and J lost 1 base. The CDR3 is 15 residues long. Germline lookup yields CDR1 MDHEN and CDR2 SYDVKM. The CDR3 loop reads CATYLGTGNTGELFF. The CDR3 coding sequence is TGTGCCACCTATCTAGGGACAGGGAACACCGGGGAGCTGTTTTTT.

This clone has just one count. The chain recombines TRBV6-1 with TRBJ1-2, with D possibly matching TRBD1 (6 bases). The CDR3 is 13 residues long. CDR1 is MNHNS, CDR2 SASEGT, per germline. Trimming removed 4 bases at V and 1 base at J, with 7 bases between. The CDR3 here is CASSAGHNYGYTF. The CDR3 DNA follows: TGTGCCAGCAGTGCGGGACATAACTATGGCTACACCTTC.

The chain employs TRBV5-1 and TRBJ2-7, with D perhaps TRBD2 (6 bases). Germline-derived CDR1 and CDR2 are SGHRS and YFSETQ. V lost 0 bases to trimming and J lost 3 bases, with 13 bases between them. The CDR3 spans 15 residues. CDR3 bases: TGCGCCAGCAGCTTGGTTCCGGGAGTGGGCTACGAGCAGTACTTC. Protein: CASSLVPGVGYEQYF.

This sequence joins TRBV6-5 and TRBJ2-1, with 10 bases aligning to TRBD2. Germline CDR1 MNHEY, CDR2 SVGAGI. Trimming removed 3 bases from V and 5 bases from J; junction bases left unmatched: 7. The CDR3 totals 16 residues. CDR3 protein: CASSYASGRPNNEQFF. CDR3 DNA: TGTGCCAGCAGTTATGCTAGCGGGAGACCCAACAATGAGCAGTTCTTC.

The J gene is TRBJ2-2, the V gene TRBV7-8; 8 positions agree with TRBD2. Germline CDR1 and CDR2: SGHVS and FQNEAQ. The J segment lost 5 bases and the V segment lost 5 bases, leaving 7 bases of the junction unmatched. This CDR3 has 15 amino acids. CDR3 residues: CASSTQRGLTGELFF. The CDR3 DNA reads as TGTGCCAGCAGCACTCAGCGGGGGTTAACCGGGGAGCTGTTTTTT. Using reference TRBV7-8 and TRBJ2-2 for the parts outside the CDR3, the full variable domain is GAGVSQSPRYKVAKRGQDVALRCDPISGHVSLFWYQQALGQGPEFLTYFQNEAQLDKSGLPSDRFFAERPEGSVSTLKIQRTQQEDSAVYLCASSTQRGLTGELFFGEGSRLTVL.

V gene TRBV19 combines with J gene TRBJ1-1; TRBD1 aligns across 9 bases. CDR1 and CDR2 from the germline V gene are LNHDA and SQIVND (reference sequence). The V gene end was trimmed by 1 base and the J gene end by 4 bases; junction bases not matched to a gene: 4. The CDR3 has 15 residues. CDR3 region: CASSIGGTGSTEAFF. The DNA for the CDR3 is TGTGCCAGTAGTATAGGAGGGACAGGGAGCACTGAAGCTTTCTTT.

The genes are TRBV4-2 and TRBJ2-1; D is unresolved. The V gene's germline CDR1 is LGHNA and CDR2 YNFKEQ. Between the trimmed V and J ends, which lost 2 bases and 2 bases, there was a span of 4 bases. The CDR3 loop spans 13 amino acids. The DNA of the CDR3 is TGTGCCAGCAGCCAATCAACCTACAATGAGCAGTTCTTC. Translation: CASSQSTYNEQFF.

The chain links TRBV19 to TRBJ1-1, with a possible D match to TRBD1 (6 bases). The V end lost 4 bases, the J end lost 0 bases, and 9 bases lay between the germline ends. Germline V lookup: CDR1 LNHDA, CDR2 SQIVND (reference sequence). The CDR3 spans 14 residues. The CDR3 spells CASSTQGMNTEAFF. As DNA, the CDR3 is TGTGCCAGTAGTACACAGGGAATGAACACTGAAGCTTTCTTT.

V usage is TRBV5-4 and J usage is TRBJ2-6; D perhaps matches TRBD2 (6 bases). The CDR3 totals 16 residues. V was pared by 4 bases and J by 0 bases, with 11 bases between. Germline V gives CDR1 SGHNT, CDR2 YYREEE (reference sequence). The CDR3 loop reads CASSTDGGSGANVLTF. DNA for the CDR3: TGTGCCAGCAGCACGGACGGGGGCTCTGGGGCCAACGTCCTGACTTTC.

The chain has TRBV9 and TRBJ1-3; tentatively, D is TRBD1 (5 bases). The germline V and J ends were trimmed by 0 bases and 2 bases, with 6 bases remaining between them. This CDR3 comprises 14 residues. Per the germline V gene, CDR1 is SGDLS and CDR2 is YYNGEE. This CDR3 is CASSVGGTGNTIYF. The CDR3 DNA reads TGTGCCAGCAGCGTAGGGGGCACTGGAAACACCATATATTTT.

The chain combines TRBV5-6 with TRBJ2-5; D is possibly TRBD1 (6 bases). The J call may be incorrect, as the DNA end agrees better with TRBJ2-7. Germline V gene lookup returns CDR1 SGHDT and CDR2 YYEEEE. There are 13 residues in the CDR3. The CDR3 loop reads CASSLPGAYEQYF. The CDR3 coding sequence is TGTGCCAGCAGCTTGCCAGGGGCCTACGAGCAGTACTTC.

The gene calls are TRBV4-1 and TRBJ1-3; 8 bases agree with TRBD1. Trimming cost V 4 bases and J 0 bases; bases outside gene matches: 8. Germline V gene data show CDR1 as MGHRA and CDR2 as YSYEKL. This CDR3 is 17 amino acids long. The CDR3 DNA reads TGCGCCAGCAGCCGACAGGGGTTGGCCCTCTCTGGAAACACCATATATTTT. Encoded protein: CASSRQGLALSGNTIYF.

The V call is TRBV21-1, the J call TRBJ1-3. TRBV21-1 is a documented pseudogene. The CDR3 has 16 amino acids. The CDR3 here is CASSKERTSSGNTIYF. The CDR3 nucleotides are TGTGCCAGCAGCAAAGAGCGCACTTCCTCTGGAAACACCATATATTTT.

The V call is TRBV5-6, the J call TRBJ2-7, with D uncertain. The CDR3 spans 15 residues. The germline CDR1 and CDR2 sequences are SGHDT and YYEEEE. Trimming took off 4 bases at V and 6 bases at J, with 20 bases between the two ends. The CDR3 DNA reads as TGTGCCAGCAGCCGTTCCACACCAGGCCGGTCCGAGCAGTACTTC. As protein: CASSRSTPGRSEQYF.

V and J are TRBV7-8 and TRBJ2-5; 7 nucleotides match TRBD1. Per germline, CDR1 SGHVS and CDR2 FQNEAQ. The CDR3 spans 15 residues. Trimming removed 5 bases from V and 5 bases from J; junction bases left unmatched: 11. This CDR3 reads CASSPRTGPGETQYF. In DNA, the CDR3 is TGTGCCAGCAGCCCGCGGACAGGCCCGGGGGAGACCCAGTACTTC.

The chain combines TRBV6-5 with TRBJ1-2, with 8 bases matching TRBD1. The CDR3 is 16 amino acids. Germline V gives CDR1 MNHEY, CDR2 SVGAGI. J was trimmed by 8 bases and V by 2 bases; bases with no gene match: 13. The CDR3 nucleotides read TGTGCCAGCAGTTACACGGGACAGGTCCCCGTGGGAGGCTACACCTTC. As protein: CASSYTGQVPVGGYTF.

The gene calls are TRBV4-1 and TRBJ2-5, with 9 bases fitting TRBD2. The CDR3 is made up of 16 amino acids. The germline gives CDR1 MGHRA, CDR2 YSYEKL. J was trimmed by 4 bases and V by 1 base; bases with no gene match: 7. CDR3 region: CASSQGDTAGGETQYF. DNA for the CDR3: TGCGCCAGCAGCCAAGGGGACACAGCGGGGGGAGAGACCCAGTACTTC.

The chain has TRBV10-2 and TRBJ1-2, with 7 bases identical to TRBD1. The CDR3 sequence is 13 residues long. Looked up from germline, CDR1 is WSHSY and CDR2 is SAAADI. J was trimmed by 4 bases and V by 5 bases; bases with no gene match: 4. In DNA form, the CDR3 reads TGCGCCAGCAGTTCGGGACAGAGCTATGGCTACACCTTC. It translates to CASSSGQSYGYTF.

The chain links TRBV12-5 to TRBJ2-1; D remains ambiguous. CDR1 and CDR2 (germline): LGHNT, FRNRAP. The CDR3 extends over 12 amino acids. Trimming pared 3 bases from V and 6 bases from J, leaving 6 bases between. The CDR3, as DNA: TGTGCTAGTGGTTTCCCAGGCAATGAGCAGTTCTTC. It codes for CASGFPGNEQFF.

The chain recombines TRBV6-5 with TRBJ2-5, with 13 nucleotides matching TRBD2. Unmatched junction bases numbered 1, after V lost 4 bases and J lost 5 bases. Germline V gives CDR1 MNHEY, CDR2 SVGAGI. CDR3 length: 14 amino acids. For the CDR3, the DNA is TGTGCCAGCAGTTCGGGACTAGCGGGGGAGACCCAGTACTTC. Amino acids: CASSSGLAGETQYF.

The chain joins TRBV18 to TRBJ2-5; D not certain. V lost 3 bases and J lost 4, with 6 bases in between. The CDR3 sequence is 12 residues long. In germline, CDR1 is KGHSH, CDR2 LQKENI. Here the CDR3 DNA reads TGTGCCAGCTCACCGGGCAGAGAGACCCAGTACTTC. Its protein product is CASSPGRETQYF.

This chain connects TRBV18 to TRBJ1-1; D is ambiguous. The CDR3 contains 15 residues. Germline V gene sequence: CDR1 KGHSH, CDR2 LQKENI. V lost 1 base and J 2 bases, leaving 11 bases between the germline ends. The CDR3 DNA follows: TGTGCCAGCTCACCACGGAGGCAGGCTAACACTGAAGCTTTCTTT. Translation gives CASSPRRQANTEAFF.

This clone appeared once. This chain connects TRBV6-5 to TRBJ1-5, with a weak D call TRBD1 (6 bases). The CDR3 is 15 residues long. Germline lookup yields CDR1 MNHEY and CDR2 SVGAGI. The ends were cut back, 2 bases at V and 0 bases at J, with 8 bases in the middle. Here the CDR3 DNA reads TGTGCCAGCAGTTACCAGGGGTATAGCAATCAGCCCCAGCATTTT. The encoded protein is CASSYQGYSNQPQHF.